The T cell receptor (beta chain) under discussion was sequenced for a study of T cells after yellow fever vaccination. This clonotype was observed at least ten times. A 5'RACE template-switching step, the method used to make TCR cDNA, added a universal primer site and UMIs. MiXCR, applied by TCRdb to the 5' RACE reads, yields one record per CDR3 protein. The sample includes 350,000 to 450,000 distinct CDR3 sequences, about 19% of them seen just once. There are 15 residues in the CDR3. V lost 7 bases and J lost 6, with 20 bases in between. CDR1 is SEHNR and CDR2 is FQNEAQ in the germline V gene (reference sequence).

This material consisted of PBMCs, taken before the yellow fever booster vaccination. The clonotype comes from a man younger than 35 who received the YFV17D yellow fever vaccine. The chain uses TRBV7-9 and TRBJ2-3; D could derive from TRBD1 or TRBD2 (5 bases each). Written as DNA, the CDR3 is TGTGCCAGCATCCCCGCCGCCTCGGGGCGGGATACGCAGTATTTT. Translated: CASIPAASGRDTQYF.